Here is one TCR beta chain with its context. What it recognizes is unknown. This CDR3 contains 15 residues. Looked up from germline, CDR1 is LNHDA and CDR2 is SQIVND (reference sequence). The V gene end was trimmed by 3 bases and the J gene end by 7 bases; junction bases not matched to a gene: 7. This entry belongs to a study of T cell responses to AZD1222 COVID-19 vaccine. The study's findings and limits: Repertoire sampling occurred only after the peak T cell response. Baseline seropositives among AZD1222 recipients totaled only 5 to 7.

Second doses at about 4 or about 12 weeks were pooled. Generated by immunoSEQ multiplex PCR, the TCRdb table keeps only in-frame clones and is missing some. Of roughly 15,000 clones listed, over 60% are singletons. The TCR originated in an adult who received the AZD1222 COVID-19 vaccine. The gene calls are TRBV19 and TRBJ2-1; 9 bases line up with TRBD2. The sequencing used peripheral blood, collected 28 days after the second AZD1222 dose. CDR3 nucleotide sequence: TGTGCCAGTAGTATCGGGCTAGCGGGGCGAAATGAGCAGTTCTTC. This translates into CASSIGLAGRNEQFF.